This T cell receptor (beta chain) was recorded in a study of vaccination effects on CD4 cells after COVID-19. Study-level findings and limits: Substantial clonal contraction characterized both infection- and vaccine-induced clones late after vaccination.

TCRdb keeps only in-frame clones here, not all; method: immunoSEQ multiplex PCR. Found here are 65,000 to 95,000 clones, under 80% of them singletons; the top ten hold 0.85% to 1.3%. Viral peptide pools were used in the ViraFEST assay to expand antigen-specific CD4+ T cells, and sequencing came afterward. Cultured cells yielded isolated CD4+ T cells after around 10 days. Participants were given two doses of BNT162b2 or mRNA-1273 vaccine. Points on this clone: No antigen is known for it.

Germline V gives CDR1 KGHDR, CDR2 SFDVKD. CDR3 size: 14 residues. With V trimmed by 4 bases and J by 4 bases, 3 bases remained unmatched. The receptor's source is a human donor who received a COVID-19 vaccine. The sequencing used CD4+ T cells from PBMCs cultured with HCoV-OC43 spike peptides, collected after COVID-19 vaccination. Indicated subset: HCoV-OC43 spike overlapping peptide pool stimulation. This chain joins TRBV24-1 and TRBJ2-3; the match to TRBD1 covers 8 bases. CDR3 sequence reads: CATSDTDRADTQYF. The CDR3 DNA reads as TGTGCCACCAGTGACACGGACAGGGCAGATACGCAGTATTTT.